These T cell receptor beta chains were read from a single sample in a study of shared clonotypes between healthy human individuals. Clones were sequenced by immunoSEQ multiplex PCR, and TCRdb holds only the in-frame ones, with some missing. The data hold 450,000 to 500,000 clones, with approximately 84% observed a single time. The sequenced material came from PBMCs. The receptor source for this set is a woman in her thirties or forties in good health. Some clones in this sample may be carry-over from other donors' samples. Each CDR3 is given with its conserved first and last residue. Each record gives: D gene, V gene, clone size, J gene, CDR3 DNA, CDR3 protein. A D gene is named only where the DNA matches it firmly. The size entry is marked missing in some rows and otherwise reads once, few, many or a size class.

NA	TRBV6-6	NA	TRBJ2-7	TGTGCCAGCAGTTCCACGATATACGAGCAGTACTTC	CASSSTIYEQYF
NA	TRBV5-1	NA	TRBJ2-5	TGCGCCAGCAGCTTAGGAACCACAGGGAGGCAAGAGACCCAGTACTTC	CASSLGTTGRQETQYF
NA	TRBV9	once	TRBJ1-3	TGTGCCAGCAGCGTAGAAGGGGATAGTGGAAACACCATATATTTT	CASSVEGDSGNTIYF
TRBD2	TRBV28	NA	TRBJ2-7	TGTGCCAGCAGTTTACACCCGGGACTAGCGGGAGACGAGCAGTACTTC	CASSLHPGLAGDEQYF
NA	TRBV6-5	NA	TRBJ2-7	TGTGCCAGCAGTTCCCCCTCCCGGGACAAAAGCTACGAGCAGTACTTC	CASSSPSRDKSYEQYF
TRBD1	TRBV5-1	NA	TRBJ1-5	TGCGCCAGCAGCTTACAGACAGGGGGCTTTCAGCCCCAGCATTTT	CASSLQTGGFQPQHF
NA	TRBV10-2	NA	TRBJ1-5	TGCGCCAGCACCCCCATCCTCCCAAATAGCAATCAGCCCCAGCATTTT	CASTPILPNSNQPQHF
NA	TRBV18	NA	TRBJ2-7	TGTGCCAGCTCACCACCAAACGCGGCCTACGAGCAGTACTTC	CASSPPNAAYEQYF
TRBD1	TRBV10-3	NA	TRBJ1-1	TGTGCCATCAGGAACCCCGGGACAGGGGATACGTGGAACACTGAAGCTTTCTTT	CAIRNPGTGDTWNTEAFF
NA	TRBV11-2	NA	TRBJ1-4	TGTGCCAGCAGCTTAGTAGTTAGGGGGGAAAAACTGTTTTTT	CASSLVVRGEKLFF
TRBD2	TRBV7-2	NA	TRBJ2-2	TGTGCCAGCAGCTTCTTGTTGGGGACTACCCGTTCCGGGGAGCTGTTTTTT	CASSFLLGTTRSGELFF
NA	TRBV27	few	TRBJ1-1	TGTGCCAGCAGCCCATACCACAGGGTTCGGAACACTGAAGCTTTCTTT	CASSPYHRVRNTEAFF
TRBD1	TRBV15	NA	TRBJ1-1	TGTGCCACCAGCAGAGCTCGACAGGGCCGTGGAGCTTTCTTT	CATSRARQGRGAFF
TRBD2	TRBV27	NA	TRBJ2-3	TGTGCCAGCAGTTTGGGCGGGGGGATCCCTCTAGCACAGATCCGATTT	CASSLGGGIPLAQIRF
TRBD2	TRBV27	NA	TRBJ2-5	TGTGCCAGCAGTCCCGGGGTAACTAGCGAAGAGACCCAGTACTTC	CASSPGVTSEETQYF
NA	TRBV7-2	once	TRBJ2-7	TGTGCCAGCAGCAAGGGGGGAAGCGGGATGGGAGTCGAGCAGTACTTC	CASSKGGSGMGVEQYF
TRBD1	TRBV6-1	many	TRBJ1-1	TGTGCCAGCAGGGGACAGGGATCGAACACTGAAGCTTTCTTT	CASRGQGSNTEAFF
NA	TRBV4-3	NA	TRBJ2-1	TGCGCCAGCAGCCAAGATTGGGACAATGAGCAGTTCTTC	CASSQDWDNEQFF
TRBD2	TRBV4-1	NA	TRBJ2-5	TGCGCCAGCAGCCAGCAGGGACTAGCGGGAAAAATAAGAGAGACCCAGTACTTC	CASSQQGLAGKIRETQYF
TRBD1	TRBV11-3	NA	TRBJ2-1	TGTGCCAGCAGCTCCCCCAGGGGGCGAGGCAATGAGCAGTTCTTC	CASSSPRGRGNEQFF
NA	TRBV7-7	once	TRBJ2-1	TGTGCCAGCAGCTTAGAAGTTTGGGGCGGGTACAATGAGCAGTTCTTC	CASSLEVWGGYNEQFF
NA	TRBV20-1	NA	TRBJ2-1	TGCAGTGCCTCAAACAATGAGCAGTTCTTC	CSASNNEQFF
NA	TRBV27	NA	TRBJ2-5	TGTGCCAGCATCGCCAATACCGACAGGGAGACCCAGTACTTC	CASIANTDRETQYF
TRBD1	TRBV29-1	NA	TRBJ1-1	TGCAGCGTTGAACCAGCGACAGGGGGGGAAACTGAAGCTTTCTTT	CSVEPATGGETEAFF
TRBD1	TRBV30	once	TRBJ2-3	TGTGCCTGGAGTGAGGACAGGGAAGGTACCACAGATACGCAGTATTTT	CAWSEDREGTTDTQYF
NA	TRBV5-6	NA	TRBJ2-2	TGTGCCAGCAGCTTGCCTTTCAGGGGTTTTGGGGAGCTGTTTTTT	CASSLPFRGFGELFF
NA	TRBV2	NA	TRBJ1-1	TGTGCCAGCAACGAGGACAGCCTGAACACTGAAGCTTTCTTT	CASNEDSLNTEAFF
TRBD1	TRBV27	NA	TRBJ2-7	TGTGCCAGCAGTCTAACCGGGACAGGCTCCTACGAGCAGTACTTC	CASSLTGTGSYEQYF
NA	TRBV7-3	NA	TRBJ1-1	TGTGCCAGCAGCCCGAACGGGGGGAGTAGTGGCACTGAAGCTTTCTTT	CASSPNGGSSGTEAFF
NA	TRBV7-9	NA	TRBJ2-1	TGTGCCAGCAGCTCGCCGGGACTCCTATTTAATGAGCAGTTCTTC	CASSSPGLLFNEQFF
NA	TRBV28	NA	TRBJ1-4	TGTGCCAGCAGTTTAGGGATCTCGGAAAAACTGTTTTTT	CASSLGISEKLFF
NA	TRBV25-1	NA	TRBJ1-4	TGTGCCAGCAGCGGACTCCTTAATGAAAAACTGTTTTTT	CASSGLLNEKLFF
TRBD1	TRBV19	NA	TRBJ1-1	TGTGCCAGTAGTTATACAGGGGACACTGAAGCTTTCTTT	CASSYTGDTEAFF
NA	TRBV6-6	NA	TRBJ2-3	TGTGCCAGCACCAAAGGAGGGAAAAGCACAGATACGCAGTATTTT	CASTKGGKSTDTQYF
TRBD2	TRBV7-8	NA	TRBJ2-5	TGTGCCAGCAGCTTAACAGCGGGACCTTACCAAGAGACCCAGTACTTC	CASSLTAGPYQETQYF
TRBD2	TRBV7-8	NA	TRBJ2-1	TGTGCCAGCAGCTTAAGGCTAGCGGGTCGATTGGAGCAGTTCTTC	CASSLRLAGRLEQFF
NA	TRBV30	NA	TRBJ1-2	TGTGCCTGGAGTACCGGGACGGGCTATGGCTACACCTTC	CAWSTGTGYGYTF
NA	TRBV28	NA	TRBJ2-7	TGTGCCAGCAGTTCCGTGGAGGGGTTGACCTACGAGCAGTACTTC	CASSSVEGLTYEQYF
NA	TRBV29-1	NA	TRBJ1-5	TGCAGCGTTGGAGAAACAGGTCCTAATCAGCCCCAGCATTTT	CSVGETGPNQPQHF
NA	TRBV28	NA	TRBJ1-1	TGTGCCAGCAGTTGGGGTGCGGGGGACACTGAAGCTTTCTTT	CASSWGAGDTEAFF
TRBD1	TRBV4-1	NA	TRBJ1-1	TGCGCCAGCAGCCAGATGGGACAGCTCATCGGGGGAACTGAAGCTTTCTTT	CASSQMGQLIGGTEAFF
TRBD2	TRBV30	NA	TRBJ2-3	TGTGCCTGGAGTGTGGTTTCAGCGGGAGGCCCGTCTGATACGCAGTATTTT	CAWSVVSAGGPSDTQYF
TRBD2	TRBV5-1	once	TRBJ2-5	TGCGCCAGCAGCCCGTTACTAGCGAACAAAGAGACCCAGTACTTC	CASSPLLANKETQYF
NA	TRBV30	NA	TRBJ1-1	TGTGCCTGGAGTCGGGGAGGGATCCTAAACACTGAAGCTTTCTTT	CAWSRGGILNTEAFF
NA	TRBV30	NA	TRBJ1-6	TGTGCCTGGAGACAGGAAAATTCACCCCTCCACTTT	CAWRQENSPLHF
NA	TRBV20-1	NA	TRBJ2-7	TGCAGTGCTAGGAGACCCGAAGGGCAGTACTTC	CSARRPEGQYF
TRBD2	TRBV9	NA	TRBJ2-7	TGTGCCAGCAGCCTTAGTGAGACCGGGACTAGCGGAGGACCAACCTACGAGCAGTACTTC	CASSLSETGTSGGPTYEQYF
NA	TRBV4-1	NA	TRBJ1-5	TGCGCCAGCAGCCAAGATCTGGCTAATAGCAATCAGCCCCAGCATTTT	CASSQDLANSNQPQHF
NA	TRBV19	once	TRBJ1-2	TGTGCCAGTAGTATAGAGGTCGAGTCTTCTAAGGGCTACACCTTC	CASSIEVESSKGYTF